This passage covers 9 T cell receptor beta chains from one sample sequenced in a study of OX40 agonist ivuxolimab in advanced cancers. Assay: immunoSEQ multiplex PCR; the TCRdb copy retains only in-frame clones and omits some. The profile covers 63,000 or so clones, with 80% to 85% appearing a single time and 6% to 9.5% taken by the ten largest. Sample: CD4+ or CD8+ T cells sorted from blood, taken in a trial of the OX40 agonist ivuxolimab. Receptors originate from an adult with an advanced solid tumor such as melanoma, head and neck, liver or kidney cancer.

The chain couples TRBV20-1 to TRBJ1-2; D unresolved. Germline CDR1 is DFQATT and CDR2 is SNEGSKA (reference sequence). Trimming stripped 8 bases from V and 6 bases from J, with 13 bases between. The length of the CDR3 is 11 residues. CDR3 amino acids: CSQSFWDGYTF. Here the CDR3 DNA reads TGCAGTCAATCCTTCTGGGATGGCTACACCTTC.

V usage is TRBV4-2 and J usage is TRBJ1-2; TRBD1 is a possible D gene (5 bases). Trimming took 1 base from V and 8 from J, leaving 8 bases between them. CDR3 size: 12 residues. Germline-derived CDR1 and CDR2 are LGHNA and YNFKEQ. The CDR3 coding sequence is TGTGCCAGCAGCCAAGTCGCAGGGGGCTACACCTTC. Protein product: CASSQVAGGYTF.

The chain employs TRBV5-1 and TRBJ1-1; D is uncertain. V was trimmed by 0 bases and J by 4 bases, leaving 10 bases between them. The CDR3 covers 14 residues. Germline assignment: CDR1 SGHRS and CDR2 YFSETQ. DNA of the CDR3: TGCGCCAGCAGCTTGGCCAACACCGGCACTGAAGCTTTCTTT. Translating it yields CASSLANTGTEAFF. The whole variable domain, remainder taken from reference TRBV5-1 and TRBJ1-1, is KAGVTQTPRYLIKTRGQQVTLSCSPISGHRSVSWYQQTPGQGLQFLFEYFSETQRNKGNFPGRFSGRQFSNSRSEMNVSTLELGDSALYLCASSLANTGTEAFFGQGTRLTVV.

This chain links TRBV4-1 with TRBJ2-7; no clear D. The CDR3 consists of 12 residues. Trimming removed 0 bases at V and 7 bases at J, with 7 bases between. CDR1 is MGHRA, CDR2 YSYEKL, per germline. The CDR3 loop reads CASSQDSLEQYF. CDR3 sequence (DNA): TGCGCCAGCAGCCAAGATTCTTTGGAGCAGTACTTC.

The chain recombines TRBV4-1 with TRBJ2-5; 8 positions agree with TRBD2. This CDR3 region has 16 residues. V trimming: 0 bases; J trimming: 2 bases; junction bases outside the gene matches: 5. Germline CDR1 MGHRA, CDR2 YSYEKL. CDR3: CASSQDITSGQETQYF. CDR3 bases: TGCGCCAGCAGCCAAGATATCACTAGCGGACAAGAGACCCAGTACTTC.

This chain connects TRBV2 to TRBJ2-7; perhaps TRBD2 as D (5 bases). The germline V gene encodes CDR1 SNHLY and CDR2 FYNNEI. The CDR3 contains 13 residues. With 5 bases removed from V and 6 bases from J, the gap between germline ends came to 14 bases. The CDR3: CASSQGRVGEQYF. CDR3 bases: TGTGCCAGCAGTCAAGGGCGGGTTGGCGAGCAGTACTTC. The full variable domain, with the rest looked up from reference TRBV2 and TRBJ2-7, is EPEVTQTPSHQVTQMGQEVILRCVPISNHLYFYWYRQILGQKVEFLVSFYNNEISEKSEIFDDQFSVERPDGSNFTLKIRSTKLEDSAMYFCASSQGRVGEQYFGPGTRLTVT.

The chain has TRBV28 and TRBJ2-6; a possible D gene is TRBD2 (6 bases). The germline gives CDR1 MDHEN, CDR2 SYDVKM. Deletions cut 3 bases from V and 2 bases from J, with 11 bases between. The CDR3 contains 16 residues. The CDR3 DNA reads as TGTGCCAGCAGTTTGGGCGGAGGGGCTGGGGCCAACGTCCTGACTTTC. This encodes CASSLGGGAGANVLTF.

The chain couples TRBV12-5 to TRBJ1-5; perhaps TRBD1 as D (6 bases). Trimming removed 0 bases from V and 1 base from J, with 25 bases in between. The CDR3 is made up of 21 amino acids. Germline CDR1 LGHNT, CDR2 FRNRAP. As DNA, the CDR3 is TGTGCTAGTGGTTTGGTACTGGGGGGCTGGAGGGGGATGACGAGCAATCAGCCCCAGCATTTT. This sequence encodes CASGLVLGGWRGMTSNQPQHF.

CDR3 loop: CASSVPGRGLAEAFF. CDR3 bases: TGTGCCAGTAGTGTACCTGGGCGGGGTCTGGCTGAAGCTTTCTTT. The rearrangement links TRBV19 to TRBJ1-1; no definite D call. This CDR3 is built from 15 residues. CDR1 and CDR2 (germline): LNHDA, SQIVND (reference sequence). Trimming took 5 bases from V and 6 from J, leaving 19 bases between them.